The rows below give T cell receptor beta chains drawn from one sample of a study of blood T cell repertoires in COVID-19. The table came from immunoSEQ multiplex PCR; TCRdb's copy has only in-frame clones and leaves some out. The table lists 250,000 to 300,000 clones, roughly 90% of them singletons. The sequencing input was peripheral blood. The receptors here all came from a woman aged 30 to 39 with COVID-19, enrolled during active disease. Both conserved end residues are part of each CDR3. D genes are given only for firm matches. The listing skips clone size in some rows; elsewhere it reads once, few, many or a size class.

V: TRBV19; D: TRBD1; size: -; J: TRBJ1-1; DNA: TGTGCCAGTAGTGTGACAGGGGGCACTGAAGCTTTCTTT; CDR3: CASSVTGGTEAFF
V: TRBV28; D: TRBD1; size: -; J: TRBJ2-2; DNA: TGTGCCAGCAGGACAGGGAACGCCGGGGAGCTGTTTTTT; CDR3: CASRTGNAGELFF
V: TRBV6-1; D: -; size: -; J: TRBJ1-2; DNA: TGTGCCAGCAGTGACCCACAGGGAGTCTATGGCTACACCTTC; CDR3: CASSDPQGVYGYTF
V: TRBV30; D: -; size: -; J: TRBJ1-4; DNA: TGTGCCTGGAGTGTTATAATGACAGAAAAACTGTTTTTT; CDR3: CAWSVIMTEKLFF
V: TRBV6-5; D: -; size: once; J: TRBJ2-1; DNA: TGTGCCAGCAGTTACTCGTCGGGAAATGAGCAGTTCTTC; CDR3: CASSYSSGNEQFF
V: TRBV3-1/TRBV3-2; D: -; size: -; J: TRBJ1-1; DNA: TGTGCCAGCACCCCCTGGGGGGAAGGTGAAGCTTTCTTT; CDR3: CASTPWGEGEAFF
V: TRBV6-1; D: -; size: -; J: TRBJ1-2; DNA: TGTGCCAGCAGTGAGATGGGGGGGCGTCTCCGATATGGCTACACCTTC; CDR3: CASSEMGGRLRYGYTF
V: TRBV13; D: TRBD1; size: -; J: TRBJ2-1; DNA: TGTGCCAGCAGCCTCGACAGGGGGCATTACAATGAGCAGTTCTTC; CDR3: CASSLDRGHYNEQFF
V: TRBV1; D: -; size: -; J: TRBJ2-7; DNA: TGCACCAGCAGCCATCAGGGAGGTTCTTACGAGCAGTACTTC; CDR3: CTSSHQGGSYEQYF
V: TRBV19; D: TRBD1; size: -; J: TRBJ1-2; DNA: TGTGCCAGTAGTCCGGGACAGCCTAACTATGGCTACACCTTC; CDR3: CASSPGQPNYGYTF
V: TRBV5-1; D: TRBD2; size: -; J: TRBJ2-3; DNA: TGCGCCAGCAGTTATTCCCGTGCGGGAGTTGCAGATACGCAGTATTTT; CDR3: CASSYSRAGVADTQYF
V: TRBV7-3; D: TRBD2; size: -; J: TRBJ2-1; DNA: TGTGCCAGCAGCCTGGCGGGAGTTCACAATGAGCAGTTCTTC; CDR3: CASSLAGVHNEQFF
V: TRBV7-9; D: -; size: -; J: TRBJ1-1; DNA: TGTGCCAGCTTCCCCCCCGCGGGCACTGAAGCTTTCTTT; CDR3: CASFPPAGTEAFF
V: TRBV20-1; D: -; size: -; J: TRBJ1-5; DNA: TGCAGTGCTAGTCAGGGTGGGAGCAATCAGCCCCAGCATTTT; CDR3: CSASQGGSNQPQHF
V: TRBV3-1/TRBV3-2; D: -; size: -; J: TRBJ1-4; DNA: TGTGCCAGCAGCCAACTCCGGGGAGGGCCTGAAAAACTGTTTTTT; CDR3: CASSQLRGGPEKLFF
V: TRBV27; D: -; size: -; J: TRBJ1-4; DNA: TGTGCCAGCAGTTTATTTGCGGGTAATGAAAAACTGTTTTTT; CDR3: CASSLFAGNEKLFF
V: TRBV2; D: -; size: -; J: TRBJ1-1; DNA: TGTGCCATTACAGGGCAGAACACTGAAGCTTTCTTT; CDR3: CAITGQNTEAFF
V: TRBV10-2; D: -; size: -; J: TRBJ1-2; DNA: TGCGCCAGCAGTGAGACAGGGATACCTGACTCACCCGGTCCGTATGGCTACACCTTC; CDR3: CASSETGIPDSPGPYGYTF
V: TRBV21-1; D: -; size: -; J: TRBJ2-7; DNA: TGTGCCAGCAGCAAAGACGGGGTGGGAAGCGACGAGCAGTACTTC; CDR3: CASSKDGVGSDEQYF
V: TRBV29-1; D: TRBD1; size: -; J: TRBJ2-7; DNA: TGCAGCGCTGGGACAGGGGCGACCTACGAGCAGTACTTC; CDR3: CSAGTGATYEQYF
V: TRBV30; D: -; size: -; J: TRBJ1-1; DNA: TGTGCCTGGAGTAGGGGACACCCGAACACTGAAGCTTTCTTT; CDR3: CAWSRGHPNTEAFF
V: TRBV5-1; D: TRBD1; size: -; J: TRBJ2-2; DNA: TGCGCCAGCAGCCCACAGGGGATGTCCGGGGAGCTGTTTTTT; CDR3: CASSPQGMSGELFF
V: TRBV29-1; D: TRBD1; size: -; J: TRBJ1-1; DNA: TGCAGCGTCGCGGGACAGTCCTCCGCGATCGAAGCTTTCTTT; CDR3: CSVAGQSSAIEAFF
V: TRBV2; D: TRBD1; size: -; J: TRBJ1-2; DNA: TGTGCCAGCAGTTCAGGGGGCAAGGTCTATGGCTACACCTTC; CDR3: CASSSGGKVYGYTF
V: TRBV19; D: -; size: -; J: TRBJ2-2; DNA: TGTGCCAGTAGTATGGTCAGGGGATGGATCGGGGAGCTGTTTTTT; CDR3: CASSMVRGWIGELFF
V: TRBV6-5; D: TRBD1; size: -; J: TRBJ2-7; DNA: TGTGCCAGCACTCGGTCCCAGGGGGACTACGAGCAGTACTTC; CDR3: CASTRSQGDYEQYF
V: TRBV6-5; D: -; size: -; J: TRBJ2-5; DNA: TGTGCCAGCAGTTTCCCGGGCCAAGAGACCCAGTACTTC; CDR3: CASSFPGQETQYF
V: TRBV11-2; D: -; size: few; J: TRBJ2-7; DNA: TGTGCCAGCAGGCGTCTTTTTTCTTACGAGCAGTACTTC; CDR3: CASRRLFSYEQYF
V: TRBV28; D: TRBD1; size: -; J: TRBJ1-5; DNA: TGTGCCAGTCAGGGGGGCAATCAGCCCCAGCATTTT; CDR3: CASQGGNQPQHF
V: TRBV19; D: -; size: -; J: TRBJ2-1; DNA: TGTGCCAGTAAGAGACAGGACAGCTCCTACAATGAGCAGTTCTTC; CDR3: CASKRQDSSYNEQFF
V: TRBV6-5; D: TRBD2; size: -; J: TRBJ2-7; DNA: TGTGCCAGCAGTACCCTAGCGGGAGGGCCGGGGGAGCAGTACTTC; CDR3: CASSTLAGGPGEQYF
V: TRBV6-5; D: -; size: -; J: TRBJ1-2; DNA: TGTGCCAGCAGTTCGGAGGGGGGGAGGGATGGCTACACCTTC; CDR3: CASSSEGGRDGYTF
V: TRBV5-1; D: TRBD1; size: -; J: TRBJ2-1; DNA: TGCGCCAGCAGCGTGACCCCGGGACAGGAGTACAATGAGCAGTTCTTC; CDR3: CASSVTPGQEYNEQFF
V: TRBV6-6; D: -; size: -; J: TRBJ1-1; DNA: TGTGCCAGCAGTTACTCGAGTGTGAACACTGAAGCTTTCTTT; CDR3: CASSYSSVNTEAFF
V: TRBV4-1; D: TRBD1; size: -; J: TRBJ1-2; DNA: TGCGCCAGCAGCCACTTTCTCCCCCAGGGGGAGGATGGCTACACCTTC; CDR3: CASSHFLPQGEDGYTF
V: TRBV19; D: TRBD1; size: -; J: TRBJ2-5; DNA: TGTGCCAGTAGTCCGTGGAACAGGGGTCAGGAGACCCAGTACTTC; CDR3: CASSPWNRGQETQYF
V: TRBV5-1; D: TRBD1; size: -; J: TRBJ2-7; DNA: TGCGCCAGCAGCTCGAAGACAGGGGTCTCCTACGAGCAGTACTTC; CDR3: CASSSKTGVSYEQYF
V: TRBV3-1/TRBV3-2; D: -; size: -; J: TRBJ2-2; DNA: TGTGCCAGCAGCGGTTTAGTCCGCGCGAACACCGGGGAGCTGTTTTTT; CDR3: CASSGLVRANTGELFF
V: TRBV27; D: -; size: -; J: TRBJ1-6; DNA: TGTGCCAGCAGTTTCGCGAGAGATTCACCCCTCCACTTT; CDR3: CASSFARDSPLHF